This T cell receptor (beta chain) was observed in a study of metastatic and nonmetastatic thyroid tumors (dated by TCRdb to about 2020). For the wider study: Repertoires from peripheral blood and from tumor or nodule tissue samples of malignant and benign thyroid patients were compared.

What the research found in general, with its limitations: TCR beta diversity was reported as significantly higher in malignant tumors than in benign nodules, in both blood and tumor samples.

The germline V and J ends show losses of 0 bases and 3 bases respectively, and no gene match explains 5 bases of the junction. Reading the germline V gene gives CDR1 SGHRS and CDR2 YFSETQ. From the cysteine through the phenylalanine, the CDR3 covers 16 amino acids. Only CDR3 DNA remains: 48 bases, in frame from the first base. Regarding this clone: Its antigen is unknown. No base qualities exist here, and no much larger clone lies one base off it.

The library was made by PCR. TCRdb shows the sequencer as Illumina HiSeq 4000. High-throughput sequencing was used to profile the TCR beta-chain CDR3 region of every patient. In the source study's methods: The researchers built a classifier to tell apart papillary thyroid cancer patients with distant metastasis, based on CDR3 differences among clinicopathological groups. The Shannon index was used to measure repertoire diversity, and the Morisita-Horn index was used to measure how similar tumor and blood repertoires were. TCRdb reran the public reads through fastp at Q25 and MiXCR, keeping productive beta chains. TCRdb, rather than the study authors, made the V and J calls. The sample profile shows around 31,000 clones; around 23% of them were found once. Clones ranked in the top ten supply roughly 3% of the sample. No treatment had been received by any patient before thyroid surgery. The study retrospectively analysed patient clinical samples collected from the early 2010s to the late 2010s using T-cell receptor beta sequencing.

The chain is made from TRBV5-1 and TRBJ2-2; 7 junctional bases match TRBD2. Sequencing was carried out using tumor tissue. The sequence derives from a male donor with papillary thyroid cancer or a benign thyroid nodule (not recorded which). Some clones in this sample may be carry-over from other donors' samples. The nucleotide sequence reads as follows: TGCGCCAGCAGCTTGGACGGGAGGCCCGACACCGGGGAGCTGTTTTTT. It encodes CASSLDGRPDTGELFF.